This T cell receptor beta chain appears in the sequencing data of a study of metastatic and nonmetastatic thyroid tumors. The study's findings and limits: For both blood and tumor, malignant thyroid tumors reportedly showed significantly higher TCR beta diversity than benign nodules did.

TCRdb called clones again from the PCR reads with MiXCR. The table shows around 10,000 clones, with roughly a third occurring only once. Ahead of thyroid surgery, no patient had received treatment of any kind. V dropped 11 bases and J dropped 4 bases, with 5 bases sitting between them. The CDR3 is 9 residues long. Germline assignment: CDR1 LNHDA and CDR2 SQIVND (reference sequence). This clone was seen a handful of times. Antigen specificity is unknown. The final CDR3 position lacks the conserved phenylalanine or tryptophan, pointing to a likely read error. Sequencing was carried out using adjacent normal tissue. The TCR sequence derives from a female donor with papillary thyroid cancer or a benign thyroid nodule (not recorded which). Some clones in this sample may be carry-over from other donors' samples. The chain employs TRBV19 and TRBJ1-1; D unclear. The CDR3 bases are TGTGCCCCGGGCACTGAAGCTTTCCTT. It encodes CAPGTEAFL.